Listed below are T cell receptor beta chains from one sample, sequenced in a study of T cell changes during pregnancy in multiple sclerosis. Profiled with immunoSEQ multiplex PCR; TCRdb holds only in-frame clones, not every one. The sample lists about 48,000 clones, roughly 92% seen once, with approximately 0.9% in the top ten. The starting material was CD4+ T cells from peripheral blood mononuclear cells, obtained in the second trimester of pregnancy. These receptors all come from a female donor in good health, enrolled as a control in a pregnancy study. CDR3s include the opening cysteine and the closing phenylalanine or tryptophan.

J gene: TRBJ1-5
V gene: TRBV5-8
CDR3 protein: CASSFAGTDNQPQHF

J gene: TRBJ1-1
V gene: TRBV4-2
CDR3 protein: CASSQFMNTEAFF

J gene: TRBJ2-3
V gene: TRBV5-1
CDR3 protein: CASSRGTGITDTQYF

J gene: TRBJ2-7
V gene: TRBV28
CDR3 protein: CASSLSQPGTYEQYF

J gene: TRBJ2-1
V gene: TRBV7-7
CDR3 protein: CASSFGGVDEQFF

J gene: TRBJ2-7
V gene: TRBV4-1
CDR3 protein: CASSQTGGVYQYF

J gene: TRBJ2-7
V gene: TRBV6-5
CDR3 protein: CASRDRTYEQYF

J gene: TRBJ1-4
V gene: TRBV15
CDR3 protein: CATSRAGRGTTNEKLFF

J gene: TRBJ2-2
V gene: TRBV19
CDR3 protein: CATRQAYTGELFF

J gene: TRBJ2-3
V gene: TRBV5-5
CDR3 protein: CASSLVGTGTDTQYF

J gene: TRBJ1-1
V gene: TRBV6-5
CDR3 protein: CASSWGGTPNTEAFF

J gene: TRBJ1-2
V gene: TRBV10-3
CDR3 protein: CAISEGQGGPYGYTF

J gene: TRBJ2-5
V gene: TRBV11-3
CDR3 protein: CASSLGAGGETQYF

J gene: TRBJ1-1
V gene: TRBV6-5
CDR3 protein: CASSSPGQGINTEAFF

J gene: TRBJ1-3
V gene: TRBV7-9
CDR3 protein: CASSLRESGNTIYF

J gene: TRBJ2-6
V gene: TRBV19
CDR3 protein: CASSMPSQVLFSGANVLTF

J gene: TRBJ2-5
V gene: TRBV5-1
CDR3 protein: CASSLGEETQYF

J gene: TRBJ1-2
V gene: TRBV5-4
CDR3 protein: CASSLEAIEGGNYGYTF

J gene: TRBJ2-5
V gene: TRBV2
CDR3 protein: CASGQGGPEETQYF

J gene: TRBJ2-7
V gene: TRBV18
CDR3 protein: CASSPERDQTDEQYF

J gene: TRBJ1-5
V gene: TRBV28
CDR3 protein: CASSPSGGNQPQHF

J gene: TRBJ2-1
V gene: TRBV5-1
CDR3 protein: CASSLGGLAGEQFF

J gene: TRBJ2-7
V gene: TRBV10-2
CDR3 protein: CASSESRKGQGADEQYF

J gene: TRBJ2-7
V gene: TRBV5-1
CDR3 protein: CASSLAPGGTTVEQYF

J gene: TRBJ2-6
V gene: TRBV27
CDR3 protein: CASSLSGVDRHLTNVLTF

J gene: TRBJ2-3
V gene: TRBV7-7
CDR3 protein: CASSFQQGQAQYF

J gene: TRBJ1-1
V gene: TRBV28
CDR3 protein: CASSLQGTKAFF

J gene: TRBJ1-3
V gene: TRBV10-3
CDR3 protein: CASQGLGGNTIYF

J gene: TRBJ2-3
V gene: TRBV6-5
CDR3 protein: CASSYSRSSTDTQYF

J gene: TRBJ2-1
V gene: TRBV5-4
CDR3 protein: CASSRGVLAAYNEQFF

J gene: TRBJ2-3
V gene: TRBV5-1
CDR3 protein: CASNPAGGSTDTQYF

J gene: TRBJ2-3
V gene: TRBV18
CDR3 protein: CASSPPVGADTQYF

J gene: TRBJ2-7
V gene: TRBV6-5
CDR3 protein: CASSSRGPKGEQYF

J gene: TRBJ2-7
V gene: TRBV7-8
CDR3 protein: CASSYNRDRGRVDHEQYF

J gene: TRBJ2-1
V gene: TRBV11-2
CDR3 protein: CASSPESDFRLAGVSEQFF

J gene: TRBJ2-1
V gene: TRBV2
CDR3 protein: CASSEYKEQFF

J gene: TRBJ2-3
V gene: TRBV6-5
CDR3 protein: CASSYIGTVTDTQYF

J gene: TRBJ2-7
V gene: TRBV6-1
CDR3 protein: CASSRPGTGAYEQYF

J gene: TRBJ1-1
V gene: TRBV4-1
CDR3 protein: CASSHPGTGAGAFF

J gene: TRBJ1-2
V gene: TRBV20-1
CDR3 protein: CSVFSLSYTF

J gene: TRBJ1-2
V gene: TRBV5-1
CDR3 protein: CASSLLTGGGYGYTF

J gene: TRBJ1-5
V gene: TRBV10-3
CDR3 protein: CASHRGGSNQPQHF

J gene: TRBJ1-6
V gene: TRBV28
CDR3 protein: CASTGGTLVGALHF

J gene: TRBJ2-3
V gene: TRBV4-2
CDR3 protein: CASSQEIWTSGTTDTQYF

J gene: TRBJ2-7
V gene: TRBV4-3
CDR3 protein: CASSQEGQGEQYF

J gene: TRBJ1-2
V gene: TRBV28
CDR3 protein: CASSQTYMGQGEGYTF

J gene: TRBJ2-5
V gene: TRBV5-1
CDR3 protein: CASSPWGVGEGETQYF